The sequence of this T cell receptor beta chain was determined in a study of blood T cell repertoires in COVID-19. The authors' processing: Reference gene primer amplification gave nucleated cell count estimates. The method was immunoSEQ multiplex PCR; TCRdb's version includes in-frame clones alone and lacks a portion of them. D and trimming were read from the DNA, whereas the V and J calls and clone size are those reported in that table. This table has about 200,000 clones, roughly four fifths appearing once. Germline V gene lookup returns CDR1 KGHDR and CDR2 SFDVKD. V shed 4 bases and J 5 bases; nucleotides not matched to a gene: 7. The length of the CDR3 is 15 residues.

The chain joins TRBV24-1 to TRBJ2-1; 7 nucleotides agree with TRBD1. This receptor was taken from a man aged 35-49 years who had recovered from COVID-19. Input material: PBMCs or T cells enriched from blood (not recorded which). CDR3 coding DNA: TGTGCCACCAGTGACCCGGGACAGAGAAACAATGAGCAGTTCTTC. Protein product: CATSDPGQRNNEQFF.